This T cell receptor beta chain comes out of a study of blood T cell repertoires in COVID-19. The repertoire was sequenced with immunoSEQ multiplex PCR; TCRdb's copy has only in-frame clones and lacks some. The sample contains about 380,000 clones, around 84% of which appear only once. The CDR3 contains 16 residues. V was pared by 4 bases and J by 3 bases, with 19 bases between. From germline, CDR1 is SGHNT and CDR2 YYREEE (reference sequence). The gene calls are TRBV5-4 and TRBJ1-1; unclear D gene. The sequencing sample was made of peripheral blood. The TCR was taken from a human donor with acute or convalescent COVID-19. The donor label of this sample is uncertain. The CDR3 reads CASSRPGGYRYTEAFF. Here the CDR3 DNA reads TGTGCCAGCAGCCGACCGGGAGGGTATCGGTACACTGAAGCTTTCTTT.